This section outlines one TCR beta chain sequence together with its context. The sample comes from a study of cytomegalovirus exposure and HLA in healthy donors. The PCR was carried out with 60 Vbeta primers and 13 Jbeta primers. Original handling: Later work found tens of millions of unique TCR beta chains, with 9.5 million to 11 million shared. Libraries were prepared by immunoSEQ multiplex PCR; TCRdb keeps only in-frame clonotypes and omits some of them. The DNA gave D and trimming, while V, J and clone size come from that table. This table lists 91,000 or so clones. The sample comprised PBMCs. This receptor was taken from a woman between 25 and 40 years old in good health and CMV-seronegative.

This chain's CDR3 is CASSSEIGANVLTF. The CDR3 coding sequence is TGTGCCAGCTCAAGCGAGATTGGGGCCAACGTCCTGACTTTC. The chain links TRBV18 to TRBJ2-6, with D unclear. The germline V gene has CDR1 KGHSH and CDR2 LQKENI. V lost 5 bases and J lost 3, with 8 bases in between. The CDR3 spans 14 residues. The full variable domain, completed using reference TRBV18 and TRBJ2-6, is NAGVMQNPRHLVRRRGQEARLRCSPMKGHSHVYWYRQLPEEGLKFMVYLQKENIIDESGMPKERFSAEFPKEGPSILRIQQVVRGDSAAYFCASSSEIGANVLTFGAGSRLTVL.